This T cell receptor (beta chain) was documented in a study of blood T cell repertoires in COVID-19. As handled by the study authors: Estimated nucleated cell counts came from reference gene primer amplification. Clones were sequenced by immunoSEQ multiplex PCR, and TCRdb holds only the in-frame ones, with some missing. V and J calls and clone size follow that table, whereas D and trimming were derived from the DNA. The sample includes 110,000 or so clones, over 75% of them seen just once. The CDR3 extends over 15 amino acids. Looked up from germline, CDR1 is SGDLS and CDR2 is YYNGEE. V was clipped by 0 bases and J by 0 bases, with 8 bases between them. This clone was recorded once.

The rearrangement uses TRBV9 and TRBJ2-3; D remains ambiguous. The receptor comes from a woman in her seventies with acute or convalescent COVID-19. The sequenced sample was peripheral blood. The CDR3 coding sequence is TGTGCCAGCAGCGTAGGCGCGCGTAGCACAGATACGCAGTATTTT. Its protein is CASSVGARSTDTQYF.